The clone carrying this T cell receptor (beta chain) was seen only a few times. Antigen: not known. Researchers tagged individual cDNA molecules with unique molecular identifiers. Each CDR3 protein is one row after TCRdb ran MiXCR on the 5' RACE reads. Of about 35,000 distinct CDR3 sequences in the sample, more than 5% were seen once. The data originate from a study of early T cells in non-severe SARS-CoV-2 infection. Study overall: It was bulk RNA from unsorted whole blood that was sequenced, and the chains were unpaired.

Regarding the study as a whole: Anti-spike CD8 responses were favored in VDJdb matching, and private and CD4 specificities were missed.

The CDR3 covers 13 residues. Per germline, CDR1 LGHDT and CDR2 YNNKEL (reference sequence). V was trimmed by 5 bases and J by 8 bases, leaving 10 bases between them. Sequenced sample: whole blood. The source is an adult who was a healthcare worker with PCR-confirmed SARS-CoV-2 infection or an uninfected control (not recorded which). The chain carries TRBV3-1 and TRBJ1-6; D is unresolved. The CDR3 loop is CASSSGEDSPLHF. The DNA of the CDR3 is TGTGCCAGCAGCTCCGGGGAGGATTCACCCCTCCACTTT. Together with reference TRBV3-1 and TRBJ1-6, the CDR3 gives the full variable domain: DTAVSQTPKYLVTQMGNDKSIKCEQNLGHDTMYWYKQDSKKFLKIMFSYNNKELIINETVPNRFSPKSPDKAHLNLHINSLELGDSAVYFCASSSGEDSPLHFGNGTRLTVT.